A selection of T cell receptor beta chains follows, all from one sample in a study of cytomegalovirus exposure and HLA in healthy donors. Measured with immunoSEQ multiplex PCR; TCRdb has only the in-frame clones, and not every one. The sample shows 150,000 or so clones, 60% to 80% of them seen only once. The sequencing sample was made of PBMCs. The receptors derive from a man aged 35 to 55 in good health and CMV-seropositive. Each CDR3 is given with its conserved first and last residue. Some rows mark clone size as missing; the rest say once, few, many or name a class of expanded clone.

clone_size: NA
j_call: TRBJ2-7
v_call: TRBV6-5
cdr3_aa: CASSRDSPSYEQYF

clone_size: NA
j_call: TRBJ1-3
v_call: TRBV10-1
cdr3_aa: CASSQGLNSGNTIYF

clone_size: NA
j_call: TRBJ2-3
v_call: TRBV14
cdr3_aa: CASSQRVLYTDTQYF

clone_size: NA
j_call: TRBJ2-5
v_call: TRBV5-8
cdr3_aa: CASSLAGGQETQYF

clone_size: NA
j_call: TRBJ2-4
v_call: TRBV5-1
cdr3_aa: CASSLGEAAGNSQYF

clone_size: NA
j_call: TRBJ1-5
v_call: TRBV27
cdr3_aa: CASSLYGGSNQPQHF

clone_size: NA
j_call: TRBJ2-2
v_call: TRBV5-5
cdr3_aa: CASSGTSGSPNTGELFF

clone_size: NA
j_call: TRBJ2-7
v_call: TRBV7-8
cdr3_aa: CASSPDRRALTYEQYF

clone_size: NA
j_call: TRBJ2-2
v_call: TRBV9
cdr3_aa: CASSTQAGGPTGELFF

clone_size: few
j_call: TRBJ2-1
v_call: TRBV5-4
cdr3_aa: CASSSIDSNEQFF

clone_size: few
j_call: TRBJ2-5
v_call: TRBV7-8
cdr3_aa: CASSLRLAGYQETQYF

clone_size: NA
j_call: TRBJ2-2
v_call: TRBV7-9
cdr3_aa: CASSLGSGTNTGELFF

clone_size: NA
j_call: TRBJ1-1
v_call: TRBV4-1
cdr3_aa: CASSQERVLDRRTTEAFF

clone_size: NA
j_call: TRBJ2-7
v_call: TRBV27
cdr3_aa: CASSLWLAGAGEQYF

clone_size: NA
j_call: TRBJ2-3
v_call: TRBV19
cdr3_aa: CASSILDGTSTDTQYF

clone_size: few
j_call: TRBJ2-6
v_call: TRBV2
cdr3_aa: CASSETSNSGANVLTF

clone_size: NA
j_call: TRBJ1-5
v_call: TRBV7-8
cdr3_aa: CASSPSPRSYSNQPQHF

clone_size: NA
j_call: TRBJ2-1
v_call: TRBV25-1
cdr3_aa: CASRGASSYNEQFF

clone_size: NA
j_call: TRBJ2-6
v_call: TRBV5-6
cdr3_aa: CASSFLQGAFGANGLTF